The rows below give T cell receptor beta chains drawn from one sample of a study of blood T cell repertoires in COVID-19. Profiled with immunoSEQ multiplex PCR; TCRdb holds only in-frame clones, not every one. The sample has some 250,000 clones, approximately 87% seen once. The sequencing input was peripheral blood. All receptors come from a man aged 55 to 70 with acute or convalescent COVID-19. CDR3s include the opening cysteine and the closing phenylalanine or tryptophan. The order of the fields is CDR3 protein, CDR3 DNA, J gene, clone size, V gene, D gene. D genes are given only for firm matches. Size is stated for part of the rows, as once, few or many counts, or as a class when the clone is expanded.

CASSQDVFPTDTQYF TGTGCCAGCAGCCAAGACGTCTTTCCCACAGATACGCAGTATTTT TRBJ2-3 - TRBV3-1/TRBV3-2 -
CASSFQGLQSPLHF TGTGCCAGCAGTTTTCAGGGGCTACAGTCACCCCTCCACTTT TRBJ1-6 few TRBV28 -
CASTTKQGEGYTF TGTGCCAGCACCACTAAGCAGGGGGAGGGCTACACCTTC TRBJ1-2 - TRBV11-3 TRBD1
CATSDETGWGEQYF TGTGCCACCAGTGATGAGACAGGGTGGGGCGAGCAGTACTTC TRBJ2-7 - TRBV24-1 TRBD1
CATSDQGVITGELFF TGTGCCACCAGTGATCAGGGGGTGATCACCGGGGAGCTGTTTTTT TRBJ2-2 once TRBV24-1 TRBD1
CASSNRDRAYGYTF TGTGCCAGCAGCAATAGGGACAGAGCCTATGGCTACACCTTC TRBJ1-2 few TRBV21-1 -
CASSSQGRSGANVLTF TGTGCCAGCAGCTCACAGGGTAGGTCTGGGGCCAACGTCCTGACTTTC TRBJ2-6 - TRBV5-4 -
CASSITRDLLYNEQFF TGTGCCAGCAGCATAACCCGGGACTTACTCTACAATGAGCAGTTCTTC TRBJ2-1 - TRBV3-1/TRBV3-2 -
CASSRVGEDTQYF TGTGCCAGCAGCCGAGTAGGAGAAGATACGCAGTATTTT TRBJ2-3 - TRBV21-1 -
CASSLHPSSPRTDTQYF TGTGCCAGCAGTTTACATCCTAGCTCCCCCAGAACAGATACGCAGTATTTT TRBJ2-3 - TRBV28 -
CASSYRTGGGGDNQPQHF TGTGCCAGCAGTTACCGGACAGGGGGCGGAGGCGACAATCAGCCCCAGCATTTT TRBJ1-5 - TRBV6-2/TRBV6-3 TRBD1
CASSLGGPEAGELFF TGTGCCAGCAGCTTAGGGGGCCCCGAAGCTGGGGAGCTGTTTTTT TRBJ2-2 few TRBV7-9 -
CASSEVRGLVGELFF TGTGCCAGCAGTGAAGTCAGGGGGCTGGTCGGGGAGCTGTTTTTT TRBJ2-2 once TRBV6-1 TRBD1
CASSESGSLSGYTF TGTGCCAGCAGTGAAAGCGGTTCTTTGAGTGGCTACACCTTC TRBJ1-2 once TRBV6-1 -
CASTPSLGSREETQYF TGTGCCAGCACCCCTTCACTAGGCTCGCGGGAAGAGACCCAGTACTTC TRBJ2-5 - TRBV7-9 -
CSVGGTGAAGELFF TGCAGCGTCGGGGGGACAGGGGCAGCCGGGGAGCTGTTTTTT TRBJ2-2 - TRBV29-1 TRBD1
CASSLVGPGVSSYEQYF TGTGCCAGCAGCTTAGTAGGCCCGGGGGTTAGCTCCTACGAGCAGTACTTC TRBJ2-7 - TRBV7-2 -
CASSLVTGGPETQYF TGTGCCAGCAGCCTGGTAACGGGAGGGCCGGAGACCCAGTACTTC TRBJ2-5 - TRBV7-8 TRBD2
CASSVVSSGMGNTQYF TGTGCCAGCAGCGTAGTGTCTAGCGGGATGGGAAATACGCAGTATTTT TRBJ2-3 - TRBV9 TRBD2
CASSFLGGWQPQHF TGTGCCAGCAGCTTTCTCGGGGGATGGCAGCCCCAGCATTTT TRBJ1-5 - TRBV7-2 -
CASSLVQGSSAFF TGCGCCAGCAGCTTGGTACAGGGTTCTTCAGCTTTCTTT TRBJ1-1 - TRBV5-1 -
CAISDRQGAGYGYTF TGTGCCATCAGTGACCGACAGGGGGCTGGCTATGGCTACACCTTC TRBJ1-2 - TRBV10-3 TRBD1
CASSPRGRASGANVLTF TGTGCCAGCAGCCCAAGAGGGCGGGCCTCTGGGGCCAACGTCCTGACTTTC TRBJ2-6 - TRBV11-3 -
CASSVGGYSTDTQYF TGTGCCAGCAGCGTAGGCGGGTACAGCACAGATACGCAGTATTTT TRBJ2-3 - TRBV9 -
CASSLTNTGELFF TGTGCCAGCAGCCTAACGAACACCGGGGAGCTGTTTTTT TRBJ2-2 - TRBV12-3/TRBV12-4 -
CASTHLLGTGGHEQYF TGTGCCAGCACCCACCTCCTTGGGACAGGGGGGCACGAGCAGTACTTC TRBJ2-7 - TRBV27 TRBD1
CASSPRGTSGVFTDTQYF TGTGCCAGCAGCCCGCGAGGGACTAGCGGGGTTTTCACAGATACGCAGTATTTT TRBJ2-3 once TRBV7-2 TRBD2
CASSLNSNTGELFF TGTGCCAGCAGCTTAAACTCTAACACCGGGGAGCTGTTTTTT TRBJ2-2 - TRBV7-2 -
CASSQEQDSYYEQYF TGTGCCAGCAGCCAAGAGCAAGACAGTTACTACGAGCAGTACTTC TRBJ2-7 - TRBV3-1/TRBV3-2 -
CASSFHGGGDSGELFF TGTGCCAGCAGCTTCCACGGGGGAGGGGATTCCGGGGAGCTGTTTTTT TRBJ2-2 - TRBV7-3 TRBD2
CASSQDLLSNQPQHF TGTGCCAGCAGCCAAGACCTTCTTAGCAATCAGCCCCAGCATTTT TRBJ1-5 - TRBV3-1/TRBV3-2 -
CASSFEQGLTEAFF TGTGCCAGCAGCTTCGAACAGGGGCTGACTGAAGCTTTCTTT TRBJ1-1 - TRBV7-8 TRBD1
CAISDRDRGGYEQYF TGTGCCATCAGTGACCGGGACAGGGGGGGATACGAGCAGTACTTC TRBJ2-7 once TRBV10-3 TRBD1
CASSLDTIYNEQFF TGCGCCAGCAGCTTGGACACGATTTACAATGAGCAGTTCTTC TRBJ2-1 - TRBV5-1 -
CASSLGGSPSGPQHF TGTGCCAGCAGTTTAGGGGGGTCTCCATCTGGGCCCCAGCATTTT TRBJ1-5 once TRBV28 -
CASSFPRGGTGLKVTEAFF TGTGCCAGCAGTTTCCCGCGGGGTGGGACAGGGTTAAAAGTAACTGAAGCTTTCTTT TRBJ1-1 - TRBV28 TRBD1
CASTGGTEAFF TGTGCCAGCACAGGGGGCACTGAAGCTTTCTTT TRBJ1-1 - TRBV2 TRBD1
CASSSTGADTGELFF TGTGCCAGCAGCTCGACAGGGGCCGACACCGGGGAGCTGTTTTTT TRBJ2-2 - TRBV11-3 TRBD1
CASNPSGPSYEQYF TGTGCCAGCAATCCGAGCGGGCCATCCTACGAGCAGTACTTC TRBJ2-7 once TRBV28 -
CASSLSSSGHFTDTQYF TGTGCCAGCAGCCTCTCCTCTAGCGGACATTTCACAGATACGCAGTATTTT TRBJ2-3 - TRBV7-2 TRBD2